This TCR beta chain was retrieved from a study of blood T cells in healthy people across ages. The study's findings and limits: PBMCs went unsorted, and a conclusive naive versus antigen-experienced comparison was therefore prevented.

A J-beta primer mix and a sample-barcoded 5' primer were used in a second PCR of roughly 6 to 12 cycles. One entry per CDR3 protein, called by TCRdb with MiXCR from the 5' RACE reads. Here the sample spans fewer than 2 million distinct CDR3 sequences, 35% to 50% being singletons. CDR1 is MNHEY and CDR2 is SVGAGI in the germline V gene. Trimming at V came to 0 bases and at J to 4 bases, leaving 0 bases not matched to a gene. This CDR3 has 14 amino acids. In this sample, this clonotype turned up a few times. The antigen remains unidentified. This chain uses TRBV6-5 with TRBJ1-5; 7 bases line up with TRBD1. Sequences were obtained from blood. This receptor was obtained from a human donor in good health. The CDR3 DNA reads as TGTGCCAGCAGTTACTCGACAGGGAATCAGCCCCAGCATTTT. This sequence encodes CASSYSTGNQPQHF.